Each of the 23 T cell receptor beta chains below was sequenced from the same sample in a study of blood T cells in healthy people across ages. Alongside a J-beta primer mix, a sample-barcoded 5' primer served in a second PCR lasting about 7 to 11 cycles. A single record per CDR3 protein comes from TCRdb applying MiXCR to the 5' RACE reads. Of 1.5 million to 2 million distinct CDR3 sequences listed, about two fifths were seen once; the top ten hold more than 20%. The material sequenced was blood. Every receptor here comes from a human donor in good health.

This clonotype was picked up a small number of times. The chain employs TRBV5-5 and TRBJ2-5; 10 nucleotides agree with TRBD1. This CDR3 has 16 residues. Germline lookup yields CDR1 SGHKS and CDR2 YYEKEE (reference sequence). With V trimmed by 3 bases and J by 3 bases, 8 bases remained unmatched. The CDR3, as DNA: TGTGCCAGCAGCTACCGGGGGACAGGGGTGGAAGAGACCCAGTACTTC. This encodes CASSYRGTGVEETQYF.

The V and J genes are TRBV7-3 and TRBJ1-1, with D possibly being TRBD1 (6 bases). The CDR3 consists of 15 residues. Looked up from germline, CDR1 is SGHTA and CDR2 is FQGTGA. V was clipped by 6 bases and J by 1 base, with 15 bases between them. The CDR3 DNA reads TGTGCCAGCAGGTTCCGAGGGGGGCAGAACACTGAAGCTTTCTTT. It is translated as CASRFRGGQNTEAFF.

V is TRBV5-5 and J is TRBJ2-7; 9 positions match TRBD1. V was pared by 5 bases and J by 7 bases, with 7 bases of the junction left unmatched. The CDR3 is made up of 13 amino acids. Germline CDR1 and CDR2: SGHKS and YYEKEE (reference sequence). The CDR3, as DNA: TGTGCCAGCAGTCCCTGGACAGGGGATGAGCAGTACTTC. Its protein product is CASSPWTGDEQYF. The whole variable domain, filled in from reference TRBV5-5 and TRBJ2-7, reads DAGVTQSPTHLIKTRGQQVTLRCSPISGHKSVSWYQQVLGQGPQFIFQYYEKEERGRGNFPDRFSARQFPNYSSELNVNALLLGDSALYLCASSPWTGDEQYFGPGTRLTVT.

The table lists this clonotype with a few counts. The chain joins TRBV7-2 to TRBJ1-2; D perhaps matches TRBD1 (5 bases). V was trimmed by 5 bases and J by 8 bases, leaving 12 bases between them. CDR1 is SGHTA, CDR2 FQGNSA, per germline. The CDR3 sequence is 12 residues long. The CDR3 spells CASSLQGWGYTF. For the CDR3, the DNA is TGTGCCAGCAGCCTCCAGGGTTGGGGCTACACCTTC. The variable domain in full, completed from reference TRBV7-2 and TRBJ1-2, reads GAGVSQSPSNKVTEKGKDVELRCDPISGHTALYWYRQSLGQGLEFLIYFQGNSAPDKSGLPSDRFSAERTGGSVSTLTIQRTQQEDSAVYLCASSLQGWGYTFGSGTRLTVV.

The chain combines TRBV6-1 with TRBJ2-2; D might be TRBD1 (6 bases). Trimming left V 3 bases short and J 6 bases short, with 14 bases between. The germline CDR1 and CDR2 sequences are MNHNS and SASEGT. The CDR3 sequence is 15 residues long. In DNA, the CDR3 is TGTGCCAGCAGTGAGGGACATAGACAGTCCGGGGAGCTGTTTTTT. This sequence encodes CASSEGHRQSGELFF.

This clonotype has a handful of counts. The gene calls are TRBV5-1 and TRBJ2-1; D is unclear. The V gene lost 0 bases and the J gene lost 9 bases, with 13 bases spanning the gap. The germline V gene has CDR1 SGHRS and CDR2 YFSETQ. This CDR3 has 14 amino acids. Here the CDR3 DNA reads TGCGCCAGCAGCTTGGCCGATCAGTACGGTGAGCAGTTCTTC. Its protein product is CASSLADQYGEQFF. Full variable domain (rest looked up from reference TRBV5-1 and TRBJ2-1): KAGVTQTPRYLIKTRGQQVTLSCSPISGHRSVSWYQQTPGQGLQFLFEYFSETQRNKGNFPGRFSGRQFSNSRSEMNVSTLELGDSALYLCASSLADQYGEQFFGPGTRLTVL.

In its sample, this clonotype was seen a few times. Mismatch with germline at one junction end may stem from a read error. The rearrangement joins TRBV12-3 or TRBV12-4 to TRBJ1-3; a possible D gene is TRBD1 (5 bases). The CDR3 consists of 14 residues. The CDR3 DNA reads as TGTGCCAGTCAGGGACGGGCTGAAATTGACACCATGTATTTT. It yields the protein CASQGRAEIDTMYF.

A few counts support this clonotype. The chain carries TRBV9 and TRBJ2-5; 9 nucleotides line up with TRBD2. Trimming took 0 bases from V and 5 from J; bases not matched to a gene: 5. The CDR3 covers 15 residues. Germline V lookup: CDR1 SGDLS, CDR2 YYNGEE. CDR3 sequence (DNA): TGTGCCAGCAGCGTAGGTCTAGCGGGGCTTGAGACCCAGTACTTC. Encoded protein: CASSVGLAGLETQYF.

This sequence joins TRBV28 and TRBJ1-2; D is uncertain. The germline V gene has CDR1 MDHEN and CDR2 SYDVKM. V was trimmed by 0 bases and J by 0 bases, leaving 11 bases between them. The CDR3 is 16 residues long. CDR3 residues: CASSLWEGRPNYGYTF. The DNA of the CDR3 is TGTGCCAGCAGTTTATGGGAGGGTCGACCTAACTATGGCTACACCTTC.

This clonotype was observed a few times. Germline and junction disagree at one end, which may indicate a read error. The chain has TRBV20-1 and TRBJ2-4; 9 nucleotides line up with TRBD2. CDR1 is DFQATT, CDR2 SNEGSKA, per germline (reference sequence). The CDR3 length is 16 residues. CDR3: CSARGPLAGLRNMQYF. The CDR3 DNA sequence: TGCAGTGCTAGAGGACCTCTAGCGGGGTTAAGGAACATGCAGTACTTC.

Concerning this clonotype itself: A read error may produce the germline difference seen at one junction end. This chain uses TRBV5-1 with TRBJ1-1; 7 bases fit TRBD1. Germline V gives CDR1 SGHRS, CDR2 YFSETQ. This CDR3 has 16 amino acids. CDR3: CASSLNQGGLKTEAFF. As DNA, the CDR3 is TGCGCCAGCAGCCTAAACCAGGGGGGCTTGAAGACTGAAGCTTTCTTT.

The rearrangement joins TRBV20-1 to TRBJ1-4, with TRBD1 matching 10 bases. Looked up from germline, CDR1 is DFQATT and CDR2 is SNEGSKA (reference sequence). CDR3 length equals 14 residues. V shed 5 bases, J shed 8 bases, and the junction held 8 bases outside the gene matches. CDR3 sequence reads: CSAVTGTGEEKLFF. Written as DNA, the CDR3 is TGCAGTGCTGTAACCGGGACAGGGGAAGAAAAACTGTTTTTT.

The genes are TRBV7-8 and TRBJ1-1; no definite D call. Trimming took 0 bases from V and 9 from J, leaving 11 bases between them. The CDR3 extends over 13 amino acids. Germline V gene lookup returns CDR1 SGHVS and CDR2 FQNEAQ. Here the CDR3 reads CASSLALRTKAFF. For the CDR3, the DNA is TGTGCCAGCAGCTTAGCGTTAAGGACTAAAGCTTTCTTT.

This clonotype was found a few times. The CDR3 is CASSLVWDPSGETQYF. CDR3 sequence (DNA): TGTGCCAGCAGCTTAGTGTGGGACCCTTCGGGGGAGACCCAGTACTTC. This chain joins TRBV7-2 and TRBJ2-5; either TRBD1 or TRBD2 may supply D (5 bases each). The CDR3 length is 16 residues. Per germline, CDR1 SGHTA and CDR2 FQGNSA. V gave up 1 base and J gave up 5 bases, with 17 bases separating them.

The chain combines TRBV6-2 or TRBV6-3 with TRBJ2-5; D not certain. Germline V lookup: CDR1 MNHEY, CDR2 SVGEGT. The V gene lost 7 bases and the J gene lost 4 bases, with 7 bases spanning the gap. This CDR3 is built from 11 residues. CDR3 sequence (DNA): TGTGCCAGCACGGATTCAGAGACCCAGTACTTC. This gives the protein CASTDSETQYF.

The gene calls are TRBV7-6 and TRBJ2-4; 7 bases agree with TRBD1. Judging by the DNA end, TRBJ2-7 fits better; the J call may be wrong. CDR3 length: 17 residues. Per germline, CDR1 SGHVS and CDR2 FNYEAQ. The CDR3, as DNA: TGTGCCAGCAGCCCGAGACACCCGGGACAGAAGCGCTACGAGCAGTACTTC. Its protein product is CASSPRHPGQKRYEQYF.

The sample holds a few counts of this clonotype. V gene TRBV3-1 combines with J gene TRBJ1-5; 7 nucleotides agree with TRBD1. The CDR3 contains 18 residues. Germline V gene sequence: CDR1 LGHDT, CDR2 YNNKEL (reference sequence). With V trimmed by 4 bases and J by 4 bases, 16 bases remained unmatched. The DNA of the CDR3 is TGTGCCAGCAGCCCGAGGGCTTCACACAGGGGTATTAATCAGCCCCAGCATTTT. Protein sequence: CASSPRASHRGINQPQHF.

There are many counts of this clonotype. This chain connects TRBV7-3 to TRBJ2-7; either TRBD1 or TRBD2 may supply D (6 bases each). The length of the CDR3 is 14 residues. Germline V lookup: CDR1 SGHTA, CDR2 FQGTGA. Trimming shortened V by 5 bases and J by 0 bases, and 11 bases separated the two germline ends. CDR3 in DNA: TGTGCCAGCAGCAGAGGGGGGACCTCCTACGAGCAGTACTTC. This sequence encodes CASSRGGTSYEQYF.

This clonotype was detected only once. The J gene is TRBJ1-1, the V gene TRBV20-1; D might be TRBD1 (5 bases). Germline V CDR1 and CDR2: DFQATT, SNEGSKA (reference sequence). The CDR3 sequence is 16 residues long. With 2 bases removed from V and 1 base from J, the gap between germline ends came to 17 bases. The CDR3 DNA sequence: TGCAGTGCTAGATCCGGGACTACCATTGGGAACACTGAAGCTTTCTTT. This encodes CSARSGTTIGNTEAFF.

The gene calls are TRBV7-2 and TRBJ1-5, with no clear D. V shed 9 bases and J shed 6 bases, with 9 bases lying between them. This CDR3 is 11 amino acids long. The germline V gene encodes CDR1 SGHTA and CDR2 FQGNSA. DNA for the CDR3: TGTGCCAGTCCCGTTTGTCAGCCCCAGCATTTT. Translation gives CASPVCQPQHF.

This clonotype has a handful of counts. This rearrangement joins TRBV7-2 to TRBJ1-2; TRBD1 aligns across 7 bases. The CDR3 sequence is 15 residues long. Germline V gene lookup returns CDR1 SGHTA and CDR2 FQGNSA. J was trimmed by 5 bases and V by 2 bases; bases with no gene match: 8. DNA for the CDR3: TGTGCCAGCAGCTTAATAAGGGGGCTGGGGTATGGCTACACCTTC. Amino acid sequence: CASSLIRGLGYGYTF.

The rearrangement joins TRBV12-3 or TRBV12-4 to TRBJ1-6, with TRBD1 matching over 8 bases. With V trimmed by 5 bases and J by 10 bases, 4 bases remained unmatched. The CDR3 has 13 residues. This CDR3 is CASSPRQGSPLHF. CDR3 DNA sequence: TGTGCCAGCAGTCCTCGACAGGGGTCACCCCTCCACTTT.

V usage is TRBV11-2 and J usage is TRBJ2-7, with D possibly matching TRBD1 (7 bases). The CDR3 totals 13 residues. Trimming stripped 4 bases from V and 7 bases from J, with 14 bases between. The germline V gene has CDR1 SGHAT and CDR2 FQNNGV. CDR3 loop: CASSSQGGGEQYF. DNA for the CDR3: TGTGCCAGCAGCTCGCAGGGGGGCGGAGAGCAGTACTTC.